Listed below are T cell receptor beta chains from one sample, sequenced in a study of Ad26.COV2.S vaccination and SARS-CoV-2 variants. Assay: immunoSEQ multiplex PCR; the TCRdb copy retains only in-frame clones and omits some. The sample includes some 350,000 clones, roughly 84% of them seen just once. The sample in question was peripheral blood, obtained in a trial of Ad26.COV2.S vaccine versus placebo. These TCRs come from a person between 18 and 65 years old who received the Ad26.COV2.S COVID-19 vaccine or a placebo. Each CDR3 is given with its conserved first and last residue. The D gene is left open where the match is weak. Clone size appears in some rows only: once, few, many, or a class for an expanded clone.

clone_size	v_call	cdr3_length	d_call	j_call	cdr3_aa	cdr3_nt
few	TRBV11-2	14	-	TRBJ2-2	CASSLDGFGGELFF	TGTGCCAGCAGCTTAGATGGGTTCGGCGGGGAGCTGTTTTTT
-	TRBV10-3	16	TRBD2	TRBJ2-2	CAISPSGRANTGELFF	TGTGCCATCAGCCCGTCAGGGAGGGCGAACACCGGGGAGCTGTTTTTT
-	TRBV5-8	16	-	TRBJ1-1	CASSLGGAFMNTEAFF	TGTGCCAGCAGCCTCGGGGGGGCCTTTATGAACACTGAAGCTTTCTTT
-	TRBV7-9	13	-	TRBJ1-1	CASSLGQNTEAFF	TGTGCCAGCAGCTTAGGACAGAACACTGAAGCTTTCTTT
-	TRBV28	16	TRBD1	TRBJ2-7	CASSSPYGTGPYEQYF	TGTGCCAGCAGTTCACCATACGGGACAGGGCCCTACGAGCAGTACTTC
-	TRBV9	13	TRBD1	TRBJ1-2	CASKAGGMGGYTF	TGTGCCAGCAAGGCAGGGGGTATGGGTGGCTACACCTTC
-	TRBV15	18	TRBD2	TRBJ2-7	CATSRTRLAGAGTYEQYF	TGTGCCACCAGCAGAACACGACTAGCGGGAGCCGGGACCTACGAGCAGTACTTC
-	TRBV28	14	TRBD1	TRBJ1-4	CASSRQGADEKLFF	TGTGCCAGCAGTCGTCAGGGGGCAGATGAAAAACTGTTTTTT
once	TRBV7-9	14	TRBD2	TRBJ2-7	CASSPSGELYEQYF	TGTGCCAGCAGCCCGAGCGGGGAACTCTACGAGCAGTACTTC
-	TRBV29-1	12	-	TRBJ2-2	CSGDSDTGELFF	TGCAGCGGAGACAGTGACACCGGGGAGCTGTTTTTT
-	TRBV12-5	13	-	TRBJ2-2	CASGRVETGELFF	TGTGCTAGTGGACGTGTCGAAACCGGGGAGCTGTTTTTT
-	TRBV5-6	15	-	TRBJ1-2	CASSLILRSLYGYTF	TGTGCCAGCAGCTTAATTTTACGGAGCCTCTATGGCTACACCTTC
once	TRBV5-4	16	TRBD1	TRBJ1-1	CASSLALDRVNTEAFF	TGTGCCAGCAGCTTGGCCCTGGACAGGGTAAACACTGAAGCTTTCTTT
-	TRBV6-5	12	TRBD1	TRBJ1-2	CASSPTQGARLF	TGTGCCAGCAGCCCAACACAGGGGGCCAGGCTGTTC
once	TRBV5-8	15	-	TRBJ2-2	CASSLRQLNTGELFF	TGTGCCAGCAGCTTGAGACAGCTGAACACCGGGGAGCTGTTTTTT
few	TRBV18	12	-	TRBJ2-5	CASSLTGETQYF	TGTGCCAGCTCATTAACCGGAGAGACCCAGTACTTC
-	TRBV5-1	12	TRBD1	TRBJ2-4	CASSPGQSIQYF	TGCGCCAGCAGCCCGGGACAGAGTATTCAGTACTTC